These T cell receptor beta chains were read from a single sample in a study of blood T cells in healthy people across ages. In TCRdb, the 5' RACE reads were re-called with MiXCR into one record per CDR3 protein. The table lists about 1,000,000 distinct CDR3 sequences, roughly 45% of them singletons. Source material: blood. Receptors were obtained from a woman aged 60-70 years in good health. Each CDR3 is given with its conserved first and last residue. A D gene is named only where the DNA matches it firmly.

len: 15; v_gene: TRBV5-1; d_gene: NA; j_gene: TRBJ1-1; CDR3aa: CASSLGLGVNTEAFF
len: 12; v_gene: TRBV12-3/TRBV12-4; d_gene: NA; j_gene: TRBJ2-7; CDR3aa: CASSPGLREQYF
len: 14; v_gene: TRBV2; d_gene: NA; j_gene: TRBJ2-7; CDR3aa: CASTPDRRYYEQYF
len: 14; v_gene: TRBV12-3/TRBV12-4; d_gene: NA; j_gene: TRBJ2-7; CDR3aa: CASRRENEGYEQYF
len: 14; v_gene: TRBV20-1; d_gene: NA; j_gene: TRBJ1-5; CDR3aa: CSAPVGASNQPQHF
len: 15; v_gene: TRBV10-3; d_gene: TRBD1; j_gene: TRBJ1-1; CDR3aa: CAISDQGEMNTETFF
len: 14; v_gene: TRBV10-3; d_gene: NA; j_gene: TRBJ2-3; CDR3aa: CAIGGGSRADTQYF
len: 12; v_gene: TRBV20-1; d_gene: NA; j_gene: NA; CDR3aa: CSARVGGNEQYF
len: 16; v_gene: TRBV5-5; d_gene: NA; j_gene: TRBJ2-5; CDR3aa: CASSLASGVRQETQYF
len: 14; v_gene: TRBV2; d_gene: NA; j_gene: TRBJ1-4; CDR3aa: CASRPIGTNEKLFF